This TCR beta chain was sequenced for a study of T cells in Graves' hyperthyroidism and ophthalmopathy. Germline CDR1 and CDR2: SGHTS and YDEGEE. The CDR3 extends over 14 amino acids. The V and J ends lost 5 bases and 5 bases respectively, with 14 bases between them. This clonotype occurred a few times. No antigen is known for it. TCR beta CDR3 region amplification was performed from RNA transcripts. During a first-round RT-PCR of the TCR CDR3, the HTBI primer set was used. Each CDR3 protein is one row after TCRdb ran MiXCR on the multiplex PCR reads. The profile shows over 700,000 distinct CDR3 sequences, over 35% of them singletons. A lack of ophthalmopathy progression within 18 months defined stable Graves' hyperthyroidism. Each diagnosis drew on symptoms, thyroxine, TRAb, thyroid ultrasound and orbital computed tomography findings. 10 ml of fresh peripheral blood supplied the PBMCs. Regarding the study as a whole: The blood repertoire included most of the expanded thyroid clonotypes above 0.001.

The chain couples TRBV5-8 to TRBJ1-5, with a tentative D call TRBD1 (6 bases). What was sequenced was blood. The clonotype was recovered from a man between 18 and 35 years old with Graves' hyperthyroidism. The CDR3 region has the DNA TGTGCCAGCAGGCGCTACAGGGTTGATCAGCCCCAGCATTTT. Protein sequence: CASRRYRVDQPQHF.